This T cell receptor (beta chain) was recovered during a study of blood T cell repertoires in COVID-19. Study overall: Nucleic acid was either cDNA or gDNA, and it came from T cells, B-cell-depleted T cells, or PBMCs.

CDR1 LGHNT and CDR2 FRNRAP come from the germline V gene. After removal of 5 bases from V and 4 bases from J, the junction contained 6 bases not matched to a gene. The CDR3 loop spans 16 amino acids. TCRdb keeps only in-frame clones here, not all; method: immunoSEQ multiplex PCR. Among around 170,000 clones listed, about four fifths were seen once. V usage is TRBV12-5 and J usage is TRBJ2-6, with 9 bases that match TRBD1. This sequence was found in a man between 70 and 80 years old who had recovered from COVID-19. Sequenced material: peripheral blood. CDR3 DNA sequence: TGTGCTAGTGGTCAGGGACAGGGTCCAGGGGCCAACGTCCTGACTTTC. This sequence encodes CASGQGQGPGANVLTF.